Below are 27 T cell receptor beta chains sequenced from a single sample in a study of radiation and T cells in renal cell carcinoma. Produced via immunoSEQ multiplex PCR; TCRdb's table is partial and in-frame only. The table shows 90,000 to 95,000 clones, with about four fifths occurring only once. Time point described: baseline pretreatment blood. Treatment given: 15 Gy SBRT to primary tumor, nephrectomy 4 weeks later. The input for sequencing was blood, taken from a patient whose treatment included radiotherapy and nephrectomy. Every receptor here comes from a man in his 60s with renal cell carcinoma.

The genes are TRBV27 and TRBJ2-5; a possible D gene is TRBD1 (6 bases). Germline CDR1 and CDR2: MNHEY and SMNVEV (reference sequence). The CDR3 runs to 15 residues. Trimming took off 3 bases at V and 3 bases at J, with 14 bases between the two ends. CDR3 residues: CASSFFAGAEETQYF. The DNA of the CDR3 is TGTGCCAGCAGTTTCTTCGCAGGGGCCGAAGAGACCCAGTACTTC.

The chain links TRBV19 to TRBJ1-1; TRBD1 matches at 8 bases. The germline gives CDR1 LNHDA, CDR2 SQIVND (reference sequence). The V segment lost 4 bases and the J segment 5 bases; nucleotides outside the gene matches: 3. This CDR3 spans 13 amino acids. As DNA, the CDR3 is TGTGCCAGTAGTACAGGGGGCTGGACTGAAGCTTTCTTT. Encoded protein: CASSTGGWTEAFF.

This clone is categorized as medium-sized. The V call is TRBV29-1, the J call TRBJ2-7; TRBD2 matches at 12 bases. This CDR3 has 17 residues. V lost 4 bases and J lost 5; bases outside the gene matches: 15. The germline gives CDR1 SQVTM, CDR2 ANQGSEA. CDR3 sequence: CSVAGLAGGPLVHEQYF. CDR3 bases: TGCAGCGTTGCAGGTCTAGCGGGAGGGCCGCTCGTCCACGAGCAGTACTTC.

This clone has a handful of counts. Mismatch with germline at one junction end may stem from a read error. The chain couples TRBV6-8 to TRBJ2-7; D is uncertain. CDR1 is MNHGY and CDR2 is SAAAGT in the germline V gene. The CDR3 is made up of 9 amino acids. Written as DNA, the CDR3 is TGTGCCAGCAGCCTCCGCTTAGGCTTC. This translates into CASSLRLGF.

The rearrangement joins TRBV4-1 to TRBJ2-2, with 8 nucleotides matching TRBD1. V was clipped by 1 base and J by 1 base; unmatched bases: 11. From germline, CDR1 is MGHRA and CDR2 YSYEKL. The CDR3 is made up of 19 amino acids. The CDR3 region is CASSQALFRGRLNTGELFF. The CDR3 DNA is TGCGCCAGCAGCCAAGCCCTATTCAGGGGGCGGTTGAACACCGGGGAGCTGTTTTTT.

The sample holds a few counts of this clone. The V and J genes are TRBV10-3 and TRBJ1-1; 7 nucleotides agree with TRBD1. This CDR3 spans 14 amino acids. The V and J ends lost 4 bases and 4 bases, in that order; junction bases with no gene match: 6. Germline V gives CDR1 ENHRY, CDR2 SYGVKD. The CDR3 nucleotides read TGTGCCATCAGTGGACAGGGTGAGGGCACTGAAGCTTTCTTT. It codes for CAISGQGEGTEAFF.

V gene TRBV6-6 combines with J gene TRBJ1-4; D unresolved. CDR1 and CDR2 from the germline V gene are MNHNY and SVGAGI (reference sequence). V was shortened by 6 bases and J by 8 bases, with 10 bases between the two germline ends. The CDR3 sequence is 12 residues long. As DNA, the CDR3 is TGTGCCAGCAGCCGCCGACCGGAAAAACTGTTTTTT. It translates to CASSRRPEKLFF.

J is TRBJ1-4 and V is TRBV7-8; D remains unclear. V was clipped by 4 bases and J by 2 bases, with 5 bases between them. This CDR3 has 13 amino acids. Germline lookup yields CDR1 SGHVS and CDR2 FQNEAQ. The chain's CDR3 is CASSSRTNEKLFF. CDR3 nucleotide sequence: TGTGCCAGCAGCTCCCGGACTAATGAAAAACTGTTTTTT.

This clone has just one count. The V call is TRBV19, the J call TRBJ2-1, with D possibly being TRBD1 (5 bases). There are 13 residues in the CDR3. Germline V gene data show CDR1 as LNHDA and CDR2 as SQIVND (reference sequence). Trimming left V 1 base short and J 12 bases short, with 13 bases between. CDR3 sequence reads: CASSIVPGHVQFF. The CDR3, as DNA: TGTGCCAGTAGTATAGTCCCCGGACATGTGCAGTTCTTC.

This clone has just one count. The CDR3 DNA is TGTGCCAGCAGTTCTAGCGGGAGGTTCGGGGAGCTGTTTTTT. This encodes CASSSSGRFGELFF. The chain has TRBV27 and TRBJ2-2; 11 positions agree with TRBD2. Germline V lookup: CDR1 MNHEY, CDR2 SMNVEV (reference sequence). The V segment lost 4 bases and the J segment 7 bases; nucleotides outside the gene matches: 2. This CDR3 region has 14 residues.

CDR3 nucleotides: TGTGCCAGCAGCCAAGATTCCCCTAGCCGAAACATTCAGTACTTC. Its protein product is CASSQDSPSRNIQYF. This sequence joins TRBV14 and TRBJ2-4; tentative D call: TRBD2 (5 bases). The CDR3 loop spans 15 amino acids. The V gene lost 0 bases and the J gene lost 6 bases, with 12 bases spanning the gap. CDR1 is SGHDN, CDR2 FVKESK, per germline.

The rearrangement joins TRBV7-9 to TRBJ2-7; D unclear. Germline CDR1 SEHNR, CDR2 FQNEAQ (reference sequence). The V and J ends lost 5 bases and 4 bases respectively, with 9 bases between them. The length of the CDR3 is 12 residues. The DNA for the CDR3 is TGTGCCAGCAGCCAAGTACGGTACGAGCAGTACTTC. Translated, it gives CASSQVRYEQYF.

This clone was seen a handful of times. CDR3 coding DNA: TGTGCCAGCAGTTTACTAGACAATGAGCAGTTCTTC. It yields the protein CASSLLDNEQFF. The chain employs TRBV28 and TRBJ2-1; D not certain. Germline V gene data show CDR1 as MDHEN and CDR2 as SYDVKM. Trimming pared 2 bases from V and 5 bases from J, leaving 4 bases between. The CDR3 extends over 12 amino acids.

This sequence joins TRBV6-5 and TRBJ1-2, with TRBD1 identical over 8 bases. Germline loops: CDR1 MNHEY, CDR2 SVGAGI. The CDR3 totals 15 residues. V lost 3 bases to trimming and J lost 3 bases; unmatched junction nucleotides: 6. The CDR3 loop reads CASSYLGQGDYGYTF. The CDR3 region has the DNA TGTGCCAGCAGTTATCTTGGACAGGGAGACTATGGCTACACCTTC.

The chain employs TRBV10-3 and TRBJ2-4; D unclear. The ends were cut back, 0 bases at V and 8 bases at J, with 8 bases in the middle. Germline CDR1 is ENHRY and CDR2 is SYGVKD. CDR3 length equals 13 residues. The CDR3: CAISESGRDIQYF. The CDR3 coding sequence is TGTGCCATCAGTGAGTCTGGACGAGACATTCAGTACTTC.

V usage is TRBV18 and J usage is TRBJ2-5; no clear D gene. Germline lookup yields CDR1 KGHSH and CDR2 LQKENI. The V end lost 1 base, the J end lost 4 bases, and 4 bases lay between the germline ends. The CDR3 totals 12 residues. CDR3 coding DNA: TGTGCCAGCTCACCACGTGGAGAGACCCAGTACTTC. Translation: CASSPRGETQYF.

The chain couples TRBV19 to TRBJ1-4, with 7 bases fitting TRBD1. The junction had 6 bases not matched to a gene; V was cut back by 4 bases and J by 7 bases. This CDR3 has 14 amino acids. Germline CDR1 is LNHDA and CDR2 is SQIVND (reference sequence). CDR3: CASSTRQGFEKLFF. The CDR3 DNA reads as TGTGCCAGTAGTACTCGACAGGGTTTTGAAAAACTGTTTTTT.

The V call is TRBV7-9, the J call TRBJ2-2; 7 nucleotides line up with TRBD2. This CDR3 has 15 amino acids. The germline gives CDR1 SEHNR, CDR2 FQNEAQ (reference sequence). Unmatched junction bases numbered 8, after V lost 5 bases and J lost 5 bases. In DNA form, the CDR3 reads TGTGCCAGCAGCGCAAGGGAGGGGCAAACCGGGGAGCTGTTTTTT. It encodes CASSAREGQTGELFF.

V usage is TRBV6-6 and J usage is TRBJ2-2; TRBD1 might be the D (6 bases). Germline lookup yields CDR1 MNHNY and CDR2 SVGAGI (reference sequence). V was cut by 6 bases and J by 4 bases, with 18 bases left in between. The length of the CDR3 is 16 residues. CDR3 region: CASRYRDSFRTGELFF. The CDR3 DNA reads TGTGCCAGCAGGTACAGGGATAGTTTCCGCACCGGGGAGCTGTTTTTT.

The chain employs TRBV9 and TRBJ2-4; perhaps TRBD2 as D (6 bases). There are 15 residues in the CDR3. CDR1 and CDR2 from the germline V gene are SGDLS and YYNGEE. V was clipped by 0 bases and J by 4 bases, with 11 bases between them. In DNA form, the CDR3 reads TGTGCCAGCAGCGTAGATGGTAGCGGTAAAAACATTCAGTACTTC. Protein product: CASSVDGSGKNIQYF.

The chain has TRBV21-1 and TRBJ2-6; no DNA check was done on the table's D call, TRBD1. TRBV21-1 is described as a pseudogene. CDR3 length equals 14 residues. The CDR3: CASSKGALTHVLTF. The CDR3 DNA reads TGTGCCAGCAGCAAAGGGGCGCTGACCCACGTCCTGACTTTC.

The chain recombines TRBV14 with TRBJ2-5; D gene uncertain. The CDR3 extends over 13 amino acids. Trimming cost V 1 base and J 3 bases, with 6 bases left between them. Germline V gene data show CDR1 as SGHDN and CDR2 as FVKESK. The chain's CDR3 is CASSQAWEETQYF. CDR3 nucleotides: TGTGCCAGCAGCCAAGCTTGGGAAGAGACCCAGTACTTC.

This chain links TRBV27 with TRBJ2-7; 7 nucleotides match TRBD1. After removal of 2 bases from V and 5 bases from J, the junction contained 6 bases not matched to a gene. The CDR3 is 14 residues long. Germline CDR1 is MNHEY and CDR2 is SMNVEV (reference sequence). The CDR3 nucleotides read TGTGCCAGCAGTTTAGGACAGGACATCCACGAGCAGTACTTC. As protein: CASSLGQDIHEQYF.

The chain carries TRBV10-3 and TRBJ1-1, with D unresolved. The V gene lost 6 bases and the J gene lost 0 bases, with 5 bases spanning the gap. CDR3 size: 12 residues. CDR1 is ENHRY, CDR2 SYGVKD, per germline. This CDR3 reads CAIRDVNTEAFF. CDR3 coding DNA: TGTGCCATCAGGGACGTGAACACTGAAGCTTTCTTT.

The chain couples TRBV5-1 to TRBJ2-3; D perhaps matches TRBD2 (6 bases). Germline loops: CDR1 SGHRS, CDR2 YFSETQ. The length of the CDR3 is 16 residues. Trimming pared 4 bases from V and 0 bases from J, leaving 15 bases between. Written as DNA, the CDR3 is TGCGCCAGCAGCATGGAAGGGGACTTTAGCACAGATACGCAGTATTTT. Translated: CASSMEGDFSTDTQYF.

The rearrangement links TRBV7-2 to TRBJ2-7; D is possibly TRBD2 (5 bases). The V end lost 6 bases, the J end lost 6 bases, and 18 bases lay between the germline ends. The CDR3 consists of 14 residues. In germline, CDR1 is SGHTA, CDR2 FQGNSA. CDR3 protein: CASSLDIRTREQYF. In DNA, the CDR3 is TGTGCCAGCAGTCTCGATATTAGGACTCGCGAGCAGTACTTC.

The CDR3 bases are TGTGCCAGCAGCCTACTGGGACAGTCGGGGACCGGGGAGCTGTTTTTT. This gives the protein CASSLLGQSGTGELFF. This chain links TRBV5-6 with TRBJ2-2; 7 bases line up with TRBD1. Looked up from germline, CDR1 is SGHDT and CDR2 is YYEEEE. V lost 4 bases and J lost 5; bases outside the gene matches: 11. This CDR3 contains 16 residues. Using reference TRBV5-6 and TRBJ2-2 for the parts outside the CDR3, the full variable domain is DAGVTQSPTHLIKTRGQQVTLRCSPKSGHDTVSWYQQALGQGPQFIFQYYEEEERQRGNFPDRFSGHQFPNYSSELNVNALLLGDSALYLCASSLLGQSGTGELFFGEGSRLTVL.